Listed below are T cell receptor beta chains from one sample, sequenced in a study of graft-versus-host responses after intestinal transplantation. Sequencing was performed with immunoSEQ multiplex PCR; in TCRdb, only in-frame clones are kept and a portion is missing. The sample has 25,000 to 35,000 clones, nearly 90% seen once. This sample comprised PBMCs, obtained about 420 days after intestinal transplantation. The receptors originated from a human patient who received an intestinal transplant, so some T cells may come from the graft donor. CDR3s include the opening cysteine and the closing phenylalanine or tryptophan. Each record gives: D gene, J gene, CDR3 length, V gene, clone size, CDR3 protein, CDR3 DNA. A D gene is named only where the DNA matches it firmly. Clone size is given for some rows only: seen once, a few or many times, or a class if the clone is expanded.

d_call: .
j_call: TRBJ1-1
cdr3_length: 14
v_call: TRBV19
clone_size: .
cdr3_aa: CASRIGGTNTEAFF
cdr3_nt: TGTGCCAGTAGGATCGGGGGGACTAACACTGAAGCTTTCTTT

d_call: .
j_call: TRBJ1-2
cdr3_length: 14
v_call: TRBV5-1
clone_size: .
cdr3_aa: CASSLEAGSYGYTF
cdr3_nt: TGCGCCAGCAGCTTGGAAGCAGGATCCTATGGCTACACCTTC

d_call: .
j_call: TRBJ1-5
cdr3_length: 13
v_call: TRBV5-6
clone_size: .
cdr3_aa: CASSSRGNQPQHF
cdr3_nt: TGTGCCAGCAGCAGTAGGGGGAATCAGCCCCAGCATTTT

d_call: TRBD2
j_call: TRBJ2-3
cdr3_length: 18
v_call: TRBV18
clone_size: few
cdr3_aa: CASSPAGLAGSYTNTQYF
cdr3_nt: TGTGCCAGCTCACCGGCGGGACTAGCGGGGTCCTACACGAATACGCAGTATTTT

d_call: .
j_call: TRBJ1-1
cdr3_length: 15
v_call: TRBV27
clone_size: .
cdr3_aa: CASSLYGTTNTEAFF
cdr3_nt: TGTGCCAGCAGTTTATACGGGACAACTAACACTGAAGCTTTCTTT

d_call: .
j_call: TRBJ1-5
cdr3_length: 14
v_call: TRBV6-4
clone_size: .
cdr3_aa: CASSDSSINQPQHF
cdr3_nt: TGTGCCAGCAGTGACTCCAGTATAAATCAGCCCCAGCATTTT

d_call: TRBD1
j_call: TRBJ2-1
cdr3_length: 15
v_call: TRBV13
clone_size: .
cdr3_aa: CASSPGTGSYNEQFF
cdr3_nt: TGTGCCAGCAGCCCCGGGACAGGGTCCTACAATGAGCAGTTCTTC

d_call: .
j_call: TRBJ2-3
cdr3_length: 22
v_call: TRBV28
clone_size: .
cdr3_aa: CASSLLVWDMVFGRSAADTQYF
cdr3_nt: TGTGCCAGCAGTTTATTGGTCTGGGATATGGTATTCGGCAGGTCAGCCGCAGATACGCAGTATTTT

d_call: .
j_call: TRBJ1-1
cdr3_length: 13
v_call: TRBV10-1
clone_size: few
cdr3_aa: CASSESRSTEAFF
cdr3_nt: TGCGCCAGCAGTGAGTCGAGGAGCACTGAAGCTTTCTTT

d_call: .
j_call: TRBJ1-2
cdr3_length: 14
v_call: TRBV9
clone_size: .
cdr3_aa: CASSGETAFYGYTF
cdr3_nt: TGTGCCAGCAGCGGCGAGACAGCCTTCTATGGCTACACCTTC

d_call: TRBD1
j_call: TRBJ1-5
cdr3_length: 16
v_call: TRBV6-1
clone_size: .
cdr3_aa: CASSAGGTGGFQPQHF
cdr3_nt: TGTGCCAGCAGTGCCGGTGGGACAGGGGGTTTTCAGCCCCAGCATTTT

d_call: TRBD2
j_call: TRBJ2-3
cdr3_length: 15
v_call: TRBV19
clone_size: .
cdr3_aa: CASSIGTSGKNTQYF
cdr3_nt: TGTGCCAGTAGTATCGGGACTAGCGGGAAGAATACGCAGTATTTT

d_call: .
j_call: TRBJ1-6
cdr3_length: 13
v_call: TRBV15
clone_size: .
cdr3_aa: CATSRDFLSPLHF
cdr3_nt: TGTGCCACCAGCAGAGATTTTCTGTCACCCCTCCACTTT

d_call: .
j_call: TRBJ2-3
cdr3_length: 14
v_call: TRBV5-5
clone_size: .
cdr3_aa: CASSLEGRTDTQYF
cdr3_nt: TGTGCCAGCAGCTTGGAGGGCAGAACAGATACGCAGTATTTT

d_call: TRBD1
j_call: TRBJ1-4
cdr3_length: 14
v_call: TRBV7-6
clone_size: .
cdr3_aa: CTSSLGTGHEKLFF
cdr3_nt: TGTACCAGCAGCTTAGGGACAGGGCATGAAAAACTGTTTTTT

d_call: .
j_call: TRBJ2-7
cdr3_length: 13
v_call: TRBV5-1
clone_size: .
cdr3_aa: CASSLRGAYEQYF
cdr3_nt: TGCGCCAGCAGCTTGAGGGGTGCCTACGAGCAGTACTTC

d_call: .
j_call: TRBJ2-1
cdr3_length: 14
v_call: TRBV11-2
clone_size: once
cdr3_aa: CASSLPDFYNEQFF
cdr3_nt: TGTGCCAGCAGCTTACCGGACTTCTACAATGAGCAGTTCTTC

d_call: .
j_call: TRBJ1-5
cdr3_length: 14
v_call: TRBV6-5
clone_size: few
cdr3_aa: CASNPQGLNQPQHF
cdr3_nt: TGTGCCAGCAACCCACAGGGCCTCAATCAGCCCCAGCATTTT

d_call: TRBD2
j_call: TRBJ2-1
cdr3_length: 15
v_call: TRBV7-9
clone_size: few
cdr3_aa: CASSLVLAGSNEQFF
cdr3_nt: TGTGCCAGCAGCTTAGTACTAGCGGGATCTAATGAGCAGTTCTTC

d_call: .
j_call: TRBJ2-3
cdr3_length: 18
v_call: TRBV21-1
clone_size: .
cdr3_aa: CASSKAPCDSRGTDTQYF
cdr3_nt: TGTGCCAGCAGCAAAGCCCCATGCGACTCACGGGGCACAGATACGCAGTATTTT

d_call: TRBD2
j_call: TRBJ2-3
cdr3_length: 15
v_call: TRBV6-5
clone_size: .
cdr3_aa: CASSWTSGGTDTQYF
cdr3_nt: TGTGCCAGCAGTTGGACTAGCGGGGGCACAGATACGCAGTATTTT

d_call: .
j_call: TRBJ1-5
cdr3_length: 14
v_call: TRBV30
clone_size: .
cdr3_aa: CAWSPGANHQPQHF
cdr3_nt: TGTGCCTGGAGCCCTGGGGCCAACCATCAGCCCCAGCATTTT

d_call: .
j_call: TRBJ1-6
cdr3_length: 18
v_call: TRBV7-8
clone_size: few
cdr3_aa: CASSSSSRVGRRYSPLHF
cdr3_nt: TGTGCCAGCAGCTCGTCCTCTAGGGTGGGGCGAAGATATTCACCCCTCCACTTT

d_call: .
j_call: TRBJ1-5
cdr3_length: 12
v_call: TRBV6-5
clone_size: .
cdr3_aa: CASSYAKQPQHF
cdr3_nt: TGTGCCAGCAGTTACGCTAAACAGCCCCAGCATTTT

d_call: TRBD1
j_call: TRBJ2-7
cdr3_length: 15
v_call: TRBV6-1
clone_size: .
cdr3_aa: CASSRPDREGHEQYF
cdr3_nt: TGTGCCAGCAGTCGACCGGACAGGGAAGGCCACGAGCAGTACTTC

d_call: TRBD2
j_call: TRBJ2-1
cdr3_length: 15
v_call: TRBV10-2
clone_size: .
cdr3_aa: CASRLAGAPTNEQFF
cdr3_nt: TGCGCCAGCAGACTAGCGGGAGCACCTACGAATGAGCAGTTCTTC

d_call: TRBD2
j_call: TRBJ2-1
cdr3_length: 15
v_call: TRBV11-2
clone_size: .
cdr3_aa: CASNYLAGGTNEQFF
cdr3_nt: TGTGCCAGCAACTATCTAGCGGGAGGTACGAATGAGCAGTTCTTC

d_call: .
j_call: TRBJ1-5
cdr3_length: 13
v_call: TRBV1
clone_size: once
cdr3_aa: CTSSPGGRGPQHF
cdr3_nt: TGCACCAGCAGTCCCGGAGGGAGGGGACCCCAGCATTTT

d_call: .
j_call: TRBJ1-2
cdr3_length: 14
v_call: TRBV28
clone_size: .
cdr3_aa: CASSFFGYGYGYTF
cdr3_nt: TGTGCCAGCAGTTTCTTCGGGTACGGCTATGGCTACACCTTC

d_call: TRBD2
j_call: TRBJ2-1
cdr3_length: 15
v_call: TRBV27
clone_size: .
cdr3_aa: CASSKGVAGSNEQFF
cdr3_nt: TGTGCCAGCAGTAAGGGTGTAGCGGGAAGCAATGAGCAGTTCTTC

d_call: .
j_call: TRBJ2-3
cdr3_length: 13
v_call: TRBV9
clone_size: .
cdr3_aa: CASSVEGVDTQYF
cdr3_nt: TGTGCCAGCAGCGTAGAGGGGGTCGATACGCAGTATTTT

d_call: .
j_call: TRBJ1-2
cdr3_length: 13
v_call: TRBV6-5
clone_size: once
cdr3_aa: CASSYSGSYGYTF
cdr3_nt: TGTGCCAGCAGTTACTCCGGATCTTATGGCTACACCTTC

d_call: .
j_call: TRBJ2-7
cdr3_length: 12
v_call: TRBV2
clone_size: .
cdr3_aa: CASSRPWREQYF
cdr3_nt: TGTGCCAGCAGTAGACCTTGGCGCGAGCAGTACTTC

d_call: .
j_call: TRBJ1-2
cdr3_length: 13
v_call: TRBV7-8
clone_size: .
cdr3_aa: CASSLSDSYGYTF
cdr3_nt: TGTGCCAGCAGCTTATCGGACAGCTATGGCTACACCTTC

d_call: TRBD1
j_call: TRBJ2-1
cdr3_length: 14
v_call: TRBV4-1
clone_size: .
cdr3_aa: CASSRPGQGHEQFF
cdr3_nt: TGCGCCAGCAGCCGACCGGGACAGGGGCATGAGCAGTTCTTC

d_call: TRBD1
j_call: TRBJ1-2
cdr3_length: 14
v_call: TRBV5-6
clone_size: .
cdr3_aa: CASSQGGQSYGYTF
cdr3_nt: TGTGCCAGCAGCCAGGGGGGACAGAGCTATGGCTACACCTTC

d_call: .
j_call: TRBJ1-1
cdr3_length: 16
v_call: TRBV6-5
clone_size: .
cdr3_aa: CASSYGGVGVGTEAFF
cdr3_nt: TGTGCCAGCAGTTACGGGGGAGTTGGTGTGGGGACTGAAGCTTTCTTT

d_call: .
j_call: TRBJ1-5
cdr3_length: 12
v_call: TRBV19
clone_size: once
cdr3_aa: CASKGDYQPQHF
cdr3_nt: TGTGCCAGTAAGGGGGATTATCAGCCCCAGCATTTT

d_call: .
j_call: TRBJ2-5
cdr3_length: 13
v_call: TRBV7-9
clone_size: .
cdr3_aa: CASSLPIPETQYF
cdr3_nt: TGTGCCAGCAGCTTACCCATCCCTGAGACCCAGTACTTC

d_call: .
j_call: TRBJ1-2
cdr3_length: 11
v_call: TRBV2
clone_size: .
cdr3_aa: CASSDNYGYTF
cdr3_nt: TGTGCCAGCAGTGACAACTATGGCTACACCTTC

d_call: TRBD1
j_call: TRBJ1-2
cdr3_length: 17
v_call: TRBV5-6
clone_size: .
cdr3_aa: CASSLGRTGGDLYGYTF
cdr3_nt: TGTGCCAGCAGCTTGGGTAGGACAGGGGGCGACCTCTATGGCTACACCTTC

d_call: .
j_call: TRBJ1-1
cdr3_length: 16
v_call: TRBV7-6
clone_size: .
cdr3_aa: CASSPERGAPSTEAFF
cdr3_nt: TGTGCCAGCAGCCCGGAGCGTGGGGCCCCGAGCACTGAAGCTTTCTTT

d_call: .
j_call: TRBJ2-7
cdr3_length: 13
v_call: TRBV30
clone_size: .
cdr3_aa: CAWSPGIGYEQYF
cdr3_nt: TGTGCCTGGAGTCCCGGGATCGGCTACGAGCAGTACTTC

d_call: TRBD1
j_call: TRBJ1-4
cdr3_length: 18
v_call: TRBV7-9
clone_size: .
cdr3_aa: CASSQTRDRLATNEKLFF
cdr3_nt: TGTGCCAGCAGCCAAACCCGGGACAGGCTCGCAACTAATGAAAAACTGTTTTTT

d_call: .
j_call: TRBJ1-2
cdr3_length: 12
v_call: TRBV5-4
clone_size: .
cdr3_aa: CASSLEWDGYTF
cdr3_nt: TGTGCCAGCAGCTTGGAATGGGATGGCTACACCTTC

d_call: TRBD1
j_call: TRBJ2-2
cdr3_length: 14
v_call: TRBV27
clone_size: .
cdr3_aa: CASKGQGASGELFF
cdr3_nt: TGTGCCAGCAAGGGACAGGGAGCCAGCGGGGAGCTGTTTTTT

d_call: TRBD1
j_call: TRBJ1-5
cdr3_length: 14
v_call: TRBV19
clone_size: .
cdr3_aa: CASSMGQSNQPQHF
cdr3_nt: TGTGCCAGTAGTATGGGACAGAGCAATCAGCCCCAGCATTTT